This T cell receptor beta chain was captured by sequencing in a study of T cells after yellow fever vaccination. Whole-study results and caveats: The study re-detected most primary-vaccination clones after the booster (roughly 96% CD4, almost 90% CD8).

This CDR3 region has 16 residues. Germline assignment: CDR1 LGHNA and CDR2 YSLEER. The ends were cut back, 5 bases at V and 0 bases at J, with 14 bases in the middle. A single record per CDR3 protein comes from TCRdb applying MiXCR to the 5' RACE reads. The table has about 110,000 distinct CDR3 sequences, around 8% seen once. Remarks on this clonotype: The antigen is not known.

This material consisted of CD8+ T cells sorted from PBMCs, taken 45 days after the yellow fever booster vaccination. This receptor was taken from a man aged 25-45 years who received the YFV17D yellow fever vaccine. The rearrangement uses TRBV4-3 and TRBJ2-1, with D maybe TRBD2 (6 bases). DNA of the CDR3: TGCGCCAGCAGCTATATAGCGGTAGGCTCCTACAATGAGCAGTTCTTC. Its translation: CASSYIAVGSYNEQFF.